One sample yielded the 5 T cell receptor beta chains listed below, sequenced in a study of early T cells in non-severe SARS-CoV-2 infection (dated by TCRdb to the early 2020s). Library construction relied on 5' RACE. The sequencing machine was a NextSeq 500. TCRdb passed the public sequencing reads through fastp at Q25 and MiXCR, retaining productive beta sequences. For every CDR3 protein sequence, its rows merge into one entry that carries the most common genes and DNA. This sample has around 19,000 distinct CDR3 sequences in its table, and 5.9% of those were observed once. The top ten clonotypes cover approximately 6.5% of the sample. The sequenced sample was whole blood. Receptor source: an adult who was a healthcare worker with PCR-confirmed SARS-CoV-2 infection or an uninfected control (not recorded which).

The sample holds many counts of this clonotype. The chain links TRBV30 to TRBJ2-3, with D perhaps TRBD2 (7 bases). V lost 0 bases, J lost 4 bases, and 14 bases lay in between. The CDR3 length is 15 residues. The germline V gene has CDR1 GTSNPN and CDR2 SVGIG (reference sequence). The CDR3 DNA follows: TGTGCCTGGAGTGTCGGGGGGCTAGGAGCAGATACGCAGTATTTT. Its translation: CAWSVGGLGADTQYF.

This clonotype was seen many times. The rearrangement joins TRBV20-1 to TRBJ2-3, with 10 nucleotides matching TRBD2. The CDR3 loop spans 14 amino acids. Germline V CDR1 and CDR2: DFQATT, SNEGSKA (reference sequence). J gave up 8 bases and V 4 bases, and 9 bases lay outside the gene matches. The CDR3 region is CSAILPSGRGTQYF. The CDR3 DNA reads TGCAGTGCTATTCTTCCTAGCGGGAGAGGTACGCAGTATTTT.

The sample holds many counts of this clonotype. The CDR3 is CASSSGTDLATDTQYF. CDR3 sequence (DNA): TGTGCCAGCAGCTCTGGGACAGACTTAGCCACAGATACGCAGTATTTT. The V gene is TRBV11-1, the J gene TRBJ2-3; 7 nucleotides line up with TRBD1. The germline V gene encodes CDR1 SGHAT and CDR2 FQDESV (reference sequence). The length of the CDR3 is 16 residues. V shed 4 bases, J shed 2 bases, and the junction held 9 bases outside the gene matches.

In its sample, this clonotype was seen many times. The V and J genes are TRBV5-1 and TRBJ2-1; 10 bases align to TRBD2. The CDR3 is 17 amino acids. The junction had 11 bases not matched to a gene; V was cut back by 4 bases and J by 4 bases. The germline gives CDR1 SGHRS, CDR2 YFSETQ. The CDR3 bases are TGCGCCAGCAGCACTACCTCGACTAGCGGGTTTTACAATGAGCAGTTCTTC. It translates to CASSTTSTSGFYNEQFF.

In its sample, this clonotype was seen many times. The genes are TRBV7-9 and TRBJ2-7, with 14 nucleotides matching TRBD2. CDR3 length equals 17 residues. Trimming took 5 bases from V and 2 from J; bases not matched to a gene: 8. CDR1 is SEHNR and CDR2 is FQNEAQ in the germline V gene (reference sequence). The CDR3 sequence is CASSPNSTSGRAYEQYF. CDR3 in DNA: TGTGCCAGCAGCCCAAACTCGACTAGCGGGAGGGCCTACGAGCAGTACTTC. The full variable domain, completed using reference TRBV7-9 and TRBJ2-7, is DTGVSQNPRHKITKRGQNVTFRCDPISEHNRLYWYRQTLGQGPEFLTYFQNEAQLEKSRLLSDRFSAERPKGSFSTLEIQRTEQGDSAMYLCASSPNSTSGRAYEQYFGPGTRLTVT.